The clone carrying this TCR beta chain was seen repeatedly, ten times or more. Its antigen remains unidentified. CDR1 MNHEY and CDR2 SVGAGI come from the germline V gene. The CDR3 loop spans 15 amino acids. The V gene lost 0 bases and the J gene lost 6 bases, with 14 bases spanning the gap. Study-level findings and limits: In terms of TCR gene usage, tumor memory CD4+ T cells clustered together with blood and lymph node memory CD4+ cells, as well as with lymph node naive CD4+ cells.

Naive CD4+ T cells were purified with Tregs depleted by CD25. After constant-region reverse-primer amplification, full-length variable regions underwent semi-nested PCR with Nested Universal Primer A. Using its own MiXCR run on the 5' RACE reads, TCRdb lists one record per CDR3 protein. The sample has 45,000 to 55,000 distinct CDR3 sequences; 24% are singletons. This chain uses TRBV6-5 with TRBJ2-5; D gene uncertain. This receptor was obtained from a female donor with breast cancer. Sequencing was performed on tumor-infiltrating naive CD4+ T cells sorted from the breast tumor. Sample subset: naive CD4+ T cells, CD4+CD45RA+CD25-. The CDR3 DNA follows: TGTGCCAGCAGTTACTCGAATCCCGCCACCCAGACCCAGTACTTC. This sequence encodes CASSYSNPATQTQYF.